This T cell receptor (beta chain) was identified in a study of identical twins. The V and J ends lost 2 bases and 5 bases respectively, with 8 bases between them. The CDR3 runs to 13 residues. Germline assignment: CDR1 SGDLS and CDR2 YYNGEE. This clonotype was recorded many times. Template switching added a universal primer site, and cDNA bore unique molecular identifiers. MiXCR was run by TCRdb on the 5' RACE reads, yielding one entry per CDR3 protein. Of fewer than 250,000 distinct CDR3 sequences listed, about 15% are singletons. The same data also went into a second study, on T cells expressing NK-cell markers. That source notes: 1.0-7.0% of CD8+ T cells in over five donors belonged to dominant NKG2C+ clonotypes.

The sequencing sample was made of CD8+ T cells sorted from blood. The sequence was collected from a woman between 18 and 30 years old in good health. The chain links TRBV9 to TRBJ2-1; TRBD1 is a possible D gene (5 bases). CDR3 amino acids: CASSVGLHNEQFF. CDR3 bases: TGTGCCAGCAGCGTGGGGCTCCACAATGAGCAGTTCTTC.